The 23 T cell receptor beta chains given below trace back to one sample, sequenced in a study of vaccination and CD4 T cells after COVID-19. The Oncomine TCR Beta short-read assay generated sequence data from the DNA of cultured CD4+ T cells. From the PCR reads, TCRdb called clonotypes with MiXCR, one entry per CDR3 protein. The data hold under 6,000 distinct CDR3 sequences, with about 20% observed a single time. This sample's treatment: roughly nine-day PBMC culture with coronavirus spike peptide pools or control peptides (ViraFEST assay). These TCRs are of unknown antigen specificity. Sequencing was carried out using CD4+ T cells from blood, cultured in vitro. The source of these receptors is a human donor who had recovered from COVID-19.

This clonotype was counted a single time. This chain links TRBV20-1 with TRBJ2-7; D remains unclear. This CDR3 is built from 15 residues. V lost 4 bases, J lost 0 bases, and 16 bases lay in between. The germline V gene encodes CDR1 DFQATT and CDR2 SNEGSKA (reference sequence). Written as DNA, the CDR3 is TGCAGTGCTAACCCGGACCGACCGGGCTCCTACGAGCAGTACTTC. As protein: CSANPDRPGSYEQYF.

This chain joins TRBV7-2 and TRBJ1-1; 7 bases agree with TRBD1. The CDR3 covers 15 residues. V lost 4 bases and J lost 7; bases outside the gene matches: 12. The germline V gene has CDR1 SGHTA and CDR2 FQGNSA. The CDR3 loop is CASSSTRRQGFEAFF. The CDR3 DNA is TGTGCCAGCAGCTCCACCCGCCGACAGGGTTTTGAAGCTTTCTTT.

The chain employs TRBV20-1 and TRBJ2-7; 11 positions match TRBD2. The CDR3 contains 13 residues. V shed 6 bases, J shed 4 bases, and the junction held 5 bases outside the gene matches. Germline CDR1 is DFQATT and CDR2 is SNEGSKA (reference sequence). CDR3 loop: CSARLAGRYEQYF. The CDR3 nucleotides are TGCAGTGCCCGACTAGCGGGACGGTACGAGCAGTACTTC.

This clonotype was seen a few times. The chain employs TRBV9 and TRBJ2-2, with no clear D. Germline V gives CDR1 SGDLS, CDR2 YYNGEE. Trimming shortened V by 0 bases and J by 4 bases, and 4 bases separated the two germline ends. The CDR3 extends over 13 amino acids. The CDR3 reads CASSVGGTGELFF. CDR3 coding DNA: TGTGCCAGCAGCGTAGGGGGCACCGGGGAGCTGTTTTTT.

This clonotype was found a few times. The rearrangement links TRBV2 to TRBJ1-1, with D possibly being TRBD1 (5 bases). The CDR3 sequence is 14 residues long. V was clipped by 4 bases and J by 4 bases, with 13 bases between them. From germline, CDR1 is SNHLY and CDR2 FYNNEI. The CDR3 sequence: CASSGPRVTTEAFF. In nucleotides, the CDR3 is TGTGCCAGCAGTGGACCCAGGGTTACCACTGAAGCTTTCTTT.

The V and J genes are TRBV18 and TRBJ1-5, with D possibly being TRBD1 (5 bases). CDR3 length: 14 residues. Germline CDR1 and CDR2: KGHSH and LQKENI. V was trimmed by 2 bases and J by 6 bases, leaving 11 bases between them. The CDR3 here is CASSPERGGQPQHF. The CDR3 nucleotides are TGTGCCAGCTCACCAGAGAGGGGTGGTCAGCCCCAGCATTTT.

This clonotype is medium-sized in the sample. This chain uses TRBV10-3 with TRBJ1-2; TRBD1 aligns across 8 bases. This CDR3 has 14 amino acids. Germline CDR1 reads ENHRY; CDR2 reads SYGVKD. V shed 3 bases and J 4 bases; nucleotides not matched to a gene: 4. The CDR3, as DNA: TGTGCCATCAGTGAATCAGGGGGCGGCTATGGCTACACCTTC. Its protein is CAISESGGGYGYTF.

This chain uses TRBV12-3 or TRBV12-4 with TRBJ2-7; TRBD2 is a possible D gene (5 bases). The CDR3 is 13 residues long. Between the trimmed V and J ends, which lost 5 bases and 7 bases, there was a span of 15 bases. Written as DNA, the CDR3 is TGTGCCAGCAGTGAGAGGGATGGTGGGGAGCAGTACTTC. Its protein product is CASSERDGGEQYF.

By its share, this clonotype is medium-sized. V usage is TRBV20-1 and J usage is TRBJ2-3; D ambiguous. With 6 bases removed from V and 1 base from J, the gap between germline ends came to 8 bases. This CDR3 region has 12 residues. The V gene's germline CDR1 is DFQATT and CDR2 SNEGSKA (reference sequence). In DNA form, the CDR3 reads TGCAGTGCCCCCCCCGGCACAGATACGCAGTATTTT. This sequence encodes CSAPPGTDTQYF.

V is TRBV30 and J is TRBJ1-2; 12 positions match TRBD1. Looked up from germline, CDR1 is GTSNPN and CDR2 is SVGIG (reference sequence). J lost 8 bases, V lost 3 bases, and 7 bases had no gene match. CDR3 size: 14 residues. CDR3 sequence reads: CAWSGTGGAKGYTF. CDR3 DNA: TGTGCCTGGAGCGGGACAGGGGGCGCGAAAGGCTACACCTTC. Drawing the rest from reference TRBV30 and TRBJ1-2, the complete variable domain is SQTIHQWPATLVQPVGSPLSLECTVEGTSNPNLYWYRQAAGRGLQLLFYSVGIGQISSEVPQNLSASRPQDRQFILSSKKLLLSDSGFYLCAWSGTGGAKGYTFGSGTRLTVV.

This clonotype ranks as medium-sized. The chain couples TRBV12-5 to TRBJ2-3; D ambiguous. Trimming took off 7 bases at V and 4 bases at J, with 15 bases between the two ends. The CDR3 consists of 14 residues. Germline V gene lookup returns CDR1 LGHNT and CDR2 FRNRAP. This chain's CDR3 is CASVGMDGADTQYF. The CDR3 DNA reads as TGTGCTAGTGTTGGGATGGACGGCGCAGATACGCAGTATTTT.

This clonotype occurred a few times. The genes are TRBV9 and TRBJ1-2; perhaps TRBD1 as D (6 bases). CDR1 and CDR2 (germline): SGDLS, YYNGEE. V shed 4 bases and J shed 4 bases, with 17 bases lying between them. The CDR3 runs 15 residues. The CDR3 DNA sequence: TGTGCCAGCAGCCCCCGGACAGAGCTCCCCTATGGCTACACCTTC. It encodes CASSPRTELPYGYTF.

Only a few counts were recorded for this clonotype. The chain couples TRBV4-1 to TRBJ2-7; D call uncertain. V lost 0 bases and J lost 2, with 11 bases in between. Germline V gives CDR1 MGHRA, CDR2 YSYEKL. The CDR3 has 15 amino acids. The CDR3 DNA sequence: TGCGCCAGCAGCCAAGATTGGTCAGTCCCCTACGAGCAGTACTTC. Residues: CASSQDWSVPYEQYF.

This clonotype was detected a few times. The chain links TRBV9 to TRBJ1-2; 7 bases are shared with TRBD1. CDR3 length: 17 residues. Germline assignment: CDR1 SGDLS and CDR2 YYNGEE. V lost 5 bases to trimming and J lost 2 bases; unmatched junction nucleotides: 15. CDR3 DNA: TGTGCCAGCAGAGAAGAACATCAAGGGGGCAGGAACTATGGCTACACCTTC. Protein: CASREEHQGGRNYGYTF.

This sequence joins TRBV15 and TRBJ2-3; 10 nucleotides agree with TRBD2. V shed 1 base and J 1 base; nucleotides not matched to a gene: 2. Per the germline V gene, CDR1 is LNHNV and CDR2 is YYDKDF (reference sequence). CDR3 length equals 16 residues. CDR3 in amino acids: CATSRGTSGGTDTQYF. In DNA form, the CDR3 reads TGTGCCACCAGCAGAGGAACTAGCGGGGGCACAGATACGCAGTATTTT.

In its sample, this clonotype was seen a few times. The chain uses TRBV20-1 and TRBJ2-5; TRBD2 matches at 14 bases. CDR3 length equals 17 residues. Germline CDR1 reads DFQATT; CDR2 reads SNEGSKA (reference sequence). Trimming cost V 5 bases and J 0 bases; bases outside gene matches: 8. CDR3: CSAGPPGLAGDQETQYF. CDR3 DNA sequence: TGCAGTGCTGGGCCGCCGGGACTAGCGGGAGACCAAGAGACCCAGTACTTC.

This chain links TRBV20-1 with TRBJ2-1, with TRBD2 identical over 11 bases. In germline, CDR1 is DFQATT, CDR2 SNEGSKA (reference sequence). CDR3 size: 16 residues. Trimming removed 2 bases from V and 4 bases from J; junction bases left unmatched: 7. In DNA form, the CDR3 reads TGCAGTGCTAGAAAGCGTCCTAGCGGGGGGTACAATGAGCAGTTCTTC. Protein sequence: CSARKRPSGGYNEQFF.

The V gene is TRBV4-2, the J gene TRBJ1-2; TRBD1 is a possible D gene (5 bases). Per germline, CDR1 LGHNA and CDR2 YNFKEQ. The CDR3 is made up of 18 amino acids. V was trimmed by 6 bases and J by 2 bases, leaving 25 bases between them. In nucleotides, the CDR3 is TGTGCCAGCAGACCAGATACCGGGGCTCCCGCGGGGAACTATGGCTACACCTTC. Its translation is CASRPDTGAPAGNYGYTF.

This clonotype is classed as medium-sized (0.01 to 0.1%). V is TRBV7-9 and J is TRBJ1-2; tentatively, D is TRBD1 (6 bases). The CDR3 spans 15 residues. Germline-derived CDR1 and CDR2 are SEHNR and FQNEAQ (reference sequence). V was shortened by 5 bases and J by 3 bases, with 16 bases between the two germline ends. The CDR3 DNA reads TGTGCCAGCAGCCCACAACGGACAGAGGACTATGGCTACACCTTC. Translated: CASSPQRTEDYGYTF.

V is TRBV12-3 or TRBV12-4 and J is TRBJ2-7; perhaps TRBD2 as D (6 bases). Between the trimmed V and J ends, which lost 6 bases and 0 bases, there was a span of 12 bases. The length of the CDR3 is 14 residues. The CDR3 reads CASSRRAGSYEQYF. The CDR3 DNA is TGTGCCAGCAGCCGGAGGGCGGGCTCCTACGAGCAGTACTTC.

This clonotype was found a few times. This chain connects TRBV7-3 to TRBJ2-3; TRBD1 is a possible D gene (5 bases). V was pared by 5 bases and J by 4 bases, with 16 bases between. The germline V gene encodes CDR1 SGHTA and CDR2 FQGTGA. The CDR3 covers 15 residues. The CDR3 sequence is CASSPLGVLSDTQYF. The DNA of the CDR3 is TGTGCCAGCAGCCCCCTAGGGGTGCTATCAGATACGCAGTATTTT. Full variable domain (outside the CDR3, taken from reference TRBV7-3 and TRBJ2-3): GAGVSQTPSNKVTEKGKYVELRCDPISGHTALYWYRQSLGQGPEFLIYFQGTGAADDSGLPNDRFFAVRPEGSVSTLKIQRTERGDSAVYLCASSPLGVLSDTQYFGPGTRLTVL.

The chain is built from TRBV12-3 or TRBV12-4 and TRBJ1-2, with D unclear. CDR3 length: 12 residues. The ends were cut back, 6 bases at V and 1 base at J, with 6 bases in the middle. CDR3 sequence: CASRGFNYGYTF. Here the CDR3 DNA reads TGTGCCAGCAGGGGATTTAACTATGGCTACACCTTC.

This clonotype was seen a few times. The V call is TRBV30, the J call TRBJ1-1; the match to TRBD1 covers 9 bases. This CDR3 contains 12 residues. In germline, CDR1 is GTSNPN, CDR2 SVGIG (reference sequence). The ends lost 2 bases at V and 10 bases at J; junction bases unmatched: 5. The CDR3 sequence is CAWSPGTGRAFF. CDR3 nucleotide sequence: TGTGCCTGGAGTCCCGGGACAGGGAGAGCTTTCTTT.